Detailed here is one TCR beta chain. Its specific antigen is unknown. Base qualities are not recorded, but no much larger clone differs from it by a single base. The record originates from a study of T cells in localized non-small cell lung cancer (dated by TCRdb to the early 2020s). About the study as a whole: The study examined T cell repertoires in roughly 240 patients with early-stage NSCLC and compared tumors with uninvolved tumor-adjacent lungs. The cohort consisted of 236 treatment-naive NSCLC patients whose localized lung tumors had been resected. NSCLC patients had a mean age of roughly 66 years, and around 140 were male and about a hundred female. The full study reports these points: Longer overall survival was associated with higher blood T cell density, whereas shorter survival was associated with higher adjacent-lung clonality. A median of 57 of the top 100 tumor clones turned up in the paired uninvolved adjacent lung, and some 28 of those clones also ranked among the top 100 of that same adjacent lung. Since the design was exploratory, TCR variables were selected using unadjusted p-values with no false-discovery rate correction. Because multi-region tumor sequencing was not done, intratumor heterogeneity could not be ruled out. Uninvolved tumor-adjacent lung showed the highest T cell clonality, higher than tumor, which suggests more focused antigenic responses in the uninvolved tumor-adjacent lung.

TCR beta CDR3 regions were sequenced from DNA using the immunoSEQ Assay. The authors' pipeline ran thus. To compute T cell density, TCR beta template counts were normalized to usable DNA, which was estimated by amplifying housekeeping genes. The preseqR package was used to estimate richness by extrapolating to 400,000 templates for PBMC samples and to 120,000 templates for tissue samples. Clonality was defined as one minus Pielou's evenness. To identify tissue-enriched TCRs, differential abundance testing was run on productive amino-acid clonotypes with a minimum total count of 5 and an alpha of 0.1. The Jaccard Index and the Morisita Overlap Index were used to quantify repertoire overlap between compartments. TCR beta CDR3s were clustered by GLIPH together with public tetramer-defined viral CDR3s, and at least three viral sequences plus V-gene enrichment were required for viral motifs. TCRdb mirrors the immuneACCESS table, restricted to in-frame sequences. Some clones are absent from its copies; in checked studies, under half trace to an unresolved V gene, and the reason for the others is unknown. V and J calls plus clone size are reproduced from that table; the DNA served to infer D and trimming. The sample table lists some 31,000 clones, 88% of them with a count of one. Clones ranked in the top ten supply 4.2% of the sample.

V has 5 bases trimmed and J has 4 bases trimmed; junction bases matching no gene number 9. Based on the germline V gene, the CDR1 and CDR2 sequences are SGDLS and YYNGEE. The CDR3 sequence holds 15 residues, the cysteine and phenylalanine included. Only the CDR3 part of the read is kept: 45 bases, read in frame from the first base. At diagnosis, peripheral blood, uninvolved tumor-adjacent lung and tumor were collected and were preserved as a mix of fresh-frozen and FFPE material. Blood samples were analyzed as peripheral blood mononuclear cells for TCR repertoire profiling. This specimen consisted of peripheral blood, obtained before any cancer treatment. This sequence uses TRBV9 and TRBJ2-5, with 9 bases in between that match TRBD1. The sequence derives from a woman between 35 and 75 years old with stage I lung adenocarcinoma. The CDR3 here reads CASSKDGTGSETQYF. The DNA reads as follows: TGTGCCAGCAGTAAGGACGGGACAGGGTCAGAGACCCAGTACTTC.